This TCR beta chain was obtained from a study of T cell changes during pregnancy in multiple sclerosis (dated by TCRdb to between 2018 and 2020). Study-level background: The study looked at changes in the T cell repertoire across pregnancy in women with multiple sclerosis.

In the case of this clone: It has no known antigen specificity. The sample holds no much larger clone one base away, and base qualities are not on file.

The library was obtained by the immunoSEQ multiplex PCR assay. This is the immuneACCESS table as TCRdb keeps it, with only in-frame sequences that have V and J called. A part of the clones is gone; compared with another copy, unresolved V genes explain less than half, and the rest is unexplained. Across this sample there are 77,000 or so clones, with 90% to 95% seen only once. 0.65% to 0.95% of the sample is held by the ten biggest clonotypes. From cysteine to phenylalanine, the CDR3 is 19 amino acids long. The only DNA kept is the CDR3, 57 bases in frame from the first base. V has 0 bases trimmed and J has 5 bases trimmed; junction bases matching no gene number 10. The germline V gene (reference sequence) provides CDR1 PRHDT and CDR2 FYEKMQ.

Sequencing used peripheral blood, obtained in the second trimester of pregnancy. The chain was built from TRBV13 and TRBJ2-1, with 13 bases in between that match TRBD2. The receptor was derived from a female donor in good health, enrolled as a control in a pregnancy study. The CDR3 protein: CASSLGGLAGLSLNNEQFF. The DNA sequence follows: TGTGCCAGCAGCTTAGGGGGACTAGCGGGGCTAAGCCTTAACAATGAGCAGTTCTTC.